This T cell receptor (beta chain) was found in a study of regulatory T cells in long-lasting Graves disease. CDR3 length equals 11 residues. V shed 2 bases and J shed 7 bases, with 6 bases lying between them. Germline V gives CDR1 MDHEN, CDR2 SYDVKM. As for this clonotype: Its matching antigen is unknown.

General study points: Newly diagnosed patients shared 850 to 1,000 public clonotypes; persistent patients shared approximately 2,900.

Indicated time point: newly diagnosed GD, antithyroid drugs for less than 3 months. With RNA extracted from PBMCs as input, the TCR library was made. In building TCR beta libraries, iRepertoire HTBI primers were used together with Arm-PCR of CDR3 regions. TCRdb analysed the multiplex PCR reads with MiXCR anew, one entry per CDR3 protein. Of about 620,000 distinct CDR3 sequences in the sample, less than 20% were seen once. These records were also assigned to another study, of T cells in Graves' hyperthyroidism and ophthalmopathy. From that paper: No ophthalmopathy progression within 18 months constituted stable Graves' hyperthyroidism. HTBI primers were used for first-round RT-PCR of the TCR CDR3.

The rearrangement links TRBV28 to TRBJ2-7; D remains ambiguous. This TCR was recovered from a woman aged 25 to 45 with Graves disease. Sequencing used peripheral blood mononuclear cells (PBMCs), obtained at new diagnosis, from a patient treated with antithyroid drugs. DNA of the CDR3: TGTGCCAGCAGTTTACGGTGGGAGCAGTACTTC. As protein: CASSLRWEQYF.